Listed here is a single T cell receptor beta chain. This sample stems from a study of T cell responses to AZD1222 COVID-19 vaccine. TCRdb keeps only in-frame clones here, not all; method: immunoSEQ multiplex PCR. The sample carries more than 95,000 clones, around 90% recorded once. Germline V gene sequence: CDR1 MDHEN, CDR2 SYDVKM. V gave up 3 bases and J gave up 8 bases; unmatched junction bases: 7. This CDR3 has 14 residues. The sequencing here drew on peripheral blood, taken on day 0 of AZD1222 vaccination. The gene calls are TRBV28 and TRBJ2-4; TRBD1 matches 7 bases. This TCR was recovered from an adult in good health. Here the CDR3 DNA reads TGTGCCAGCAGTTTCTCCACAGGGGTAGACATTCAGTACTTC. It yields the protein CASSFSTGVDIQYF.